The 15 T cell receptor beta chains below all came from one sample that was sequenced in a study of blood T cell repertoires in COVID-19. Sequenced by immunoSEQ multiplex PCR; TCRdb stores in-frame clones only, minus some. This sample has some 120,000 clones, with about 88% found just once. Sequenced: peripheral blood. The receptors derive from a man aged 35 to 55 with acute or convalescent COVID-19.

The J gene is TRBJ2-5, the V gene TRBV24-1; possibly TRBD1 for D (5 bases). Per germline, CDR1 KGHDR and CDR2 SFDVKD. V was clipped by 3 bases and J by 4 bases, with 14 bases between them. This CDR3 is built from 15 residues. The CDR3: CATSDPRQKRETQYF. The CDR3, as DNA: TGTGCCACCAGTGATCCCCGACAGAAGCGAGAGACCCAGTACTTC.

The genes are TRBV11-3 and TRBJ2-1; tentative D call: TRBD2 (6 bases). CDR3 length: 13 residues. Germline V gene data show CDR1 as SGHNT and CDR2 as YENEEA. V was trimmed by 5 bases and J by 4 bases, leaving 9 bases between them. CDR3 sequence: CASSTGGYNEQFF. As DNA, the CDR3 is TGTGCCAGCAGCACCGGAGGGTACAATGAGCAGTTCTTC.

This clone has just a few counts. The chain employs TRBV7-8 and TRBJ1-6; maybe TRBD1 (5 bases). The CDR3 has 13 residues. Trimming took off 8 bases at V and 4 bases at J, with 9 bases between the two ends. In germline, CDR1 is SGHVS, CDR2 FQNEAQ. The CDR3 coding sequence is TGTGCCAGCGGGGCAGGGTATAATTCACCCCTCCACTTT. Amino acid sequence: CASGAGYNSPLHF.

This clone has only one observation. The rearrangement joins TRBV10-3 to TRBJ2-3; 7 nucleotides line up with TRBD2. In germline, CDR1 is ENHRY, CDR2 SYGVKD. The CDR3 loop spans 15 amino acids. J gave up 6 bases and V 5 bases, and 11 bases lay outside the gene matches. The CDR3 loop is CAISKGLADRDTQYF. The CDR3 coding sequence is TGTGCCATCAGTAAGGGCCTAGCGGATCGGGATACGCAGTATTTT.

CDR3 sequence reads: CASSLNLAVLTTDTQYF. The CDR3 nucleotides are TGTGCCAGCAGCCTGAACTTAGCGGTTCTTACCACAGATACGCAGTATTTT. V gene TRBV5-5 combines with J gene TRBJ2-3; D is possibly TRBD2 (6 bases). The germline V gene encodes CDR1 SGHKS and CDR2 YYEKEE (reference sequence). This CDR3 spans 17 amino acids. Trimming removed 4 bases at V and 2 bases at J, with 20 bases between.

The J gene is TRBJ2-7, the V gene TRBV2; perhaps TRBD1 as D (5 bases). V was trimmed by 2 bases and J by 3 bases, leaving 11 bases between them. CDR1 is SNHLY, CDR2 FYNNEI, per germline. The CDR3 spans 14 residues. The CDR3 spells CASSEQGEYYEQYF. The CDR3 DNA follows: TGTGCCAGCAGTGAACAGGGTGAATACTACGAGCAGTACTTC.

In nucleotides, the CDR3 is TGTGCCAGCAGGGGGAGCGGGAGGGCGAAGGACGAGCAGTACTTC. Protein sequence: CASRGSGRAKDEQYF. V and J are TRBV2 and TRBJ2-7; 10 nucleotides align to TRBD2. CDR1 and CDR2 (germline): SNHLY, FYNNEI. Germline trimming cut 6 bases from V and 5 bases from J; bases unmatched to any gene: 10. The CDR3 extends over 15 amino acids.

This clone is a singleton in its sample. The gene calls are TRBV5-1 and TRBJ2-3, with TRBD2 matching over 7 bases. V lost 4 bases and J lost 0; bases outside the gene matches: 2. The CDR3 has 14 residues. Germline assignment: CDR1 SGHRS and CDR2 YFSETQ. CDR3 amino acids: CASSPGLSTDTQYF. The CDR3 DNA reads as TGCGCCAGCAGCCCGGGACTAAGCACAGATACGCAGTATTTT.

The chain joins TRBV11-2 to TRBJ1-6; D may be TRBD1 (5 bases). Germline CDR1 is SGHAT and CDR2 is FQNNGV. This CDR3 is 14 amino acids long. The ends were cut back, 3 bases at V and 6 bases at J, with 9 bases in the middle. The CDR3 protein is CASSFTGGNSPLHF. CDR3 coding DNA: TGTGCCAGCAGCTTTACGGGGGGTAATTCACCCCTCCACTTT.

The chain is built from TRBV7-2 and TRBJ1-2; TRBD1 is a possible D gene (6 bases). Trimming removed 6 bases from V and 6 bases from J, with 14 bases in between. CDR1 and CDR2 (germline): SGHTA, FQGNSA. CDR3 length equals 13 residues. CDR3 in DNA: TGTGCCAGCAGTGACAGGACTTGGGATGGCTACACCTTC. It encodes CASSDRTWDGYTF.

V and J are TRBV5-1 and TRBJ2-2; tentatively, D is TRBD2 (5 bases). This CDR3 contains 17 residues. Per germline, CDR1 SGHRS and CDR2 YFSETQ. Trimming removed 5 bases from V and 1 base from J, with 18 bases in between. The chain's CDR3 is CASRRITFSGNTGELFF. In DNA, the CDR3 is TGCGCCAGCAGGAGGATAACGTTCAGCGGGAACACCGGGGAGCTGTTTTTT.

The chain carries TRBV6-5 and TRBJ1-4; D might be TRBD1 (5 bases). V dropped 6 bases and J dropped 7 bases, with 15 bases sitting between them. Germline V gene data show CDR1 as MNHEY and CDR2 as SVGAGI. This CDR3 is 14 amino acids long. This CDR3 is CASRPPGSGEKLFF. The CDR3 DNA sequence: TGTGCCAGCAGACCCCCAGGGTCGGGTGAAAAACTGTTTTTT.

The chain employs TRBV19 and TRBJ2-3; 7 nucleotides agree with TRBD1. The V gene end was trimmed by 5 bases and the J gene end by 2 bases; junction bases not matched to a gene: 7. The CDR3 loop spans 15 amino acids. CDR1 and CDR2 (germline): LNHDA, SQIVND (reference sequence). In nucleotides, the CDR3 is TGTGCCAGTAGTGAATGGGGGACAGACACAGATACGCAGTATTTT. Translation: CASSEWGTDTDTQYF.

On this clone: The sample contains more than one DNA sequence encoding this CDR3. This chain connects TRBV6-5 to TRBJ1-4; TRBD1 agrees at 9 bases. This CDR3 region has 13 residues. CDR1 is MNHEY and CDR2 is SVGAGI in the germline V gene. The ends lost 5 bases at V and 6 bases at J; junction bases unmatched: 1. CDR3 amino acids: CASSRDRDEKLFF. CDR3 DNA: TGTGCCAGCAGTAGGGACAGGGATGAAAAACTGTTTTTT.

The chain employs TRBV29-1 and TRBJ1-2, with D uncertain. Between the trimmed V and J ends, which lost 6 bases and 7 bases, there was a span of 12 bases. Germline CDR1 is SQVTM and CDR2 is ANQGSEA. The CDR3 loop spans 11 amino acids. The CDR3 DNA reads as TGCAGCGTGCGGCAATCGTTTGGCTACACCTTC. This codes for CSVRQSFGYTF.